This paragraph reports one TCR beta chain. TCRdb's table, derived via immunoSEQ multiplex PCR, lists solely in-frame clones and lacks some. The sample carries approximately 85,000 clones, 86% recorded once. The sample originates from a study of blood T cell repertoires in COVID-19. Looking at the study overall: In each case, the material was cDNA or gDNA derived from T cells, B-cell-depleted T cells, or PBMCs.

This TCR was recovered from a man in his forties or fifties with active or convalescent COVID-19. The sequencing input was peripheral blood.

As DNA, the CDR3 is TGTGCCAGCAGCGTGGGACAGGGTTACCCTAACTATGGCTACACCTTC. It codes for CASSVGQGYPNYGYTF. The chain employs TRBV9 and TRBJ1-2; TRBD1 aligns across 9 bases. J gave up 0 bases and V 2 bases, and 5 bases lay outside the gene matches. The germline V gene encodes CDR1 SGDLS and CDR2 YYNGEE. This CDR3 region has 16 residues.